This T cell receptor (beta chain) was sequenced for a study of shared clonotypes between healthy human individuals (dated by TCRdb to about 2020). Broadly, across the study: The cohort included a few men and a couple of women between 18 and 49 years of age. For each donor, three plates each were used for CD4 naive and CD4 memory, two plates were used for CD8 naive, and one plate was used for CD8 memory. Blood TCR repertoires of about 5 healthy adults were deeply sequenced to estimate repertoire size and the extent of clonotype sharing between individuals. Different laboratories and diverse techniques were used to prepare libraries and sequence TCR repertoires, to increase sequencing depth and limit assay-specific biases. Leukapheresis yielded between about 0.9 and 9 billion PBMCs per donor.

Donors were healthy HIV-negative adults with no recently reported acute infections or vaccinations. Every donor was a Caucasian adult residing in Nashville, Tennessee, USA. CD4+ T cells were enriched through magnetic negative selection, after which naive cells were positively selected on CD45RA and the remaining negative fraction served as the memory subset. Blood was obtained by leukapheresis, after which PBMCs were separated by Ficoll-Histopaque density gradient centrifugation and cryopreserved in liquid nitrogen vapor phase. Analytical flow cytometry was used to check the purity and quantity of each magnetically sorted T cell population. Genomic DNA was isolated from every sorted fraction and measured by UV absorbance on a Nanodrop 2000c. Using the deep immunoSEQ assay, TCR CDR3 regions were amplified from genomic DNA by multiplex PCR. Extracted genomic DNA from each cell subset was spread evenly across all wells of several immunoSEQ 96-well plates, with each plate serving as a replicate. Each replicate PCR for sorted subsets received approximately 220 ng genomic DNA, equal to roughly 29,000 T cell genomes. Purified libraries were measured with a Qubit 3.0 fluorometer, size-checked on a Bioanalyzer 2100, and measured again with the KAPA Library Quantification kit. Each immunoSEQ 96-well plate was sequenced on its own single-read 150-cycle Illumina NextSeq 550 flow cell. For the original study's pipeline: Because the immunoSEQ output held only junctional sequences and lacked quality scores, the filtering could not match the filtering applied to full-length reads. To assign V/J genes and CDR3, sequences were annotated against IMGT germline references using PyIR, a Python wrapper for IgBLAST v1.9. Any read was removed if the V/J assignment was weak (E-value above 1e-6), the CDR3 was missing, or the read contained stop codons, out-of-frame junctions, or ambiguous translated residues. V3J clonotypes were defined as sequences sharing an identical inferred V gene, J gene, and CDR3 amino acid sequence. Percentage overlap between repertoires was computed as shared unique clonotypes divided by the size of the smaller repertoire. Richness of each repertoire was evaluated using RTK rarefaction, the Chao1 estimator, and Recon v2.1 estimates of unobserved clonotypes. Generation probabilities for all TCRbeta clonotypes obtained by the gDNA method from a few donors were computed using OLGA. What TCRdb holds here is the immuneACCESS table cut down to in-frame rearrangements. Part of the clones is not present; checked against another copy, under half of the missing clones reflect an unresolved V gene, and the others are unexplained. V, J and clone size are those of that table, while D and trimming were read from the DNA. For this sample there are approximately 980,000 clones; 60% to 85% appear just once. About 1.5% of the sample is in the top ten clones.

What the work shows at the level of the full study, not this receptor alone: Because the study included a small number of donors, the genetic and exposure-history diversity represented was limited. Compared with non-shared clonotypes, the clonotypes found in all four sorted-subset donors had higher generation probabilities. Sampling was limited to blood, and TCR repertoires in tissue likely differ from TCR repertoires in blood. Sharing across several donors was observed for roughly 5.4% of naive CD4, 3% to 3.5% of naive CD8, 2% to 2.5% of memory CD4, and roughly 0.4% of memory CD8 clonotypes. Pairwise subsampling led to the expectation that sequencing depth would affect the degree of clonotype sharing among donors. Even with the large sequencing depth, rarefaction of the sorted-subset datasets indicated that sequencing was incomplete. Larger estimated clonotype richness was generally found for naive subsets than for memory subsets.

About this clone itself: What this receptor recognizes is not known. Nothing much larger sits one base from this clone, and base qualities are not available.

V is clipped by 0 bases and J by 5 bases, and the sequence between their germline boundaries is 7 bases long. The CDR1 and CDR2 encoded by the germline V gene are KGHSH and LQKENI. Counted from cysteine to phenylalanine, this CDR3 has 13 amino acids. Only CDR3 DNA is held: 39 bases, read in frame from base 1. The TCR was taken from a young man in good health. The sample taken for sequencing was memory CD4+ T cells sorted from blood. Taken with the paper, the label for cell subset or site translates to: CD45RA-negative fraction. The rearrangement combines TRBV18 with TRBJ2-5, with the D gene uncertain. The nucleotide sequence reads TGTGCCAGCTCACCACCAGTTAGGGAGACCCAGTACTTC. Its amino acids are CASSPPVRETQYF.